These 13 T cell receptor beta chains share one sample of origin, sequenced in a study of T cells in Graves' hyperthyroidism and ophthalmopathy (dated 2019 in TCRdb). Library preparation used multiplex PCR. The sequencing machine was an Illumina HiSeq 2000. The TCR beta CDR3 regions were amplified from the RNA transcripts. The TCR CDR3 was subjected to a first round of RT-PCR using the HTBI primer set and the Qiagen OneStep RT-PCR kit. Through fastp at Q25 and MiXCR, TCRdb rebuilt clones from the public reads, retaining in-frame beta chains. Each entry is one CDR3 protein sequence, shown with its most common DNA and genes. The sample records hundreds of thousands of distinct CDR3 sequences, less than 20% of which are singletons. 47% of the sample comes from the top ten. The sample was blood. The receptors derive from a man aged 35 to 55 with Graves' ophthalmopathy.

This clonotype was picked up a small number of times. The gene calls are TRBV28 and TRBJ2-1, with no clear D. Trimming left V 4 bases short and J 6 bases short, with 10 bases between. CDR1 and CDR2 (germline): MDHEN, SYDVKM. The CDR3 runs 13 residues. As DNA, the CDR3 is TGTGCCAGCAGTTCCCCCCACCCCAATGAGCAGTTCTTC. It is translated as CASSSPHPNEQFF. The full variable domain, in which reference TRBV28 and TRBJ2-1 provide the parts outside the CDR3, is DVKVTQSSRYLVKRTGEKVFLECVQDMDHENMFWYRQDPGLGLRLIYFSYDVKMKEKGDIPEGYSVSREKKERFSLILESASTNQTSMYLCASSSPHPNEQFFGPGTRLTVL.

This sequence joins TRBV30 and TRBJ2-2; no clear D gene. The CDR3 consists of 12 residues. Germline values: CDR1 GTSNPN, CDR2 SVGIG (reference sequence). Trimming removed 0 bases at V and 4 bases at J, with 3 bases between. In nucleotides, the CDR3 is TGTGCCTGGAGTGTTGTCACCGGGGAGCTGTTTTTT. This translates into CAWSVVTGELFF.

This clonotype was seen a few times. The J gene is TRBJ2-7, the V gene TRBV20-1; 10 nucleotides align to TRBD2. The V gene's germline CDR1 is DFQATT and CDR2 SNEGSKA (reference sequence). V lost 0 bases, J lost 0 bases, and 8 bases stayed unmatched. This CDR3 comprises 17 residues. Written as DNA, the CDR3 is TGCAGTGCTAGAGACCCCTTTAGCGGGGGGAGCTCCTACGAGCAGTACTTC. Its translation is CSARDPFSGGSSYEQYF.

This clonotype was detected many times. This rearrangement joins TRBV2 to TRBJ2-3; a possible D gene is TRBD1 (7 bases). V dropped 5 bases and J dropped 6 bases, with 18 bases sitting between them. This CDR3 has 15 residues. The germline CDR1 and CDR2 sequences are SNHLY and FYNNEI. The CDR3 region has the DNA TGTGCCAGCAGTCGACAGGGCGGGATCACCGATACGCAGTATTTT. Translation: CASSRQGGITDTQYF.

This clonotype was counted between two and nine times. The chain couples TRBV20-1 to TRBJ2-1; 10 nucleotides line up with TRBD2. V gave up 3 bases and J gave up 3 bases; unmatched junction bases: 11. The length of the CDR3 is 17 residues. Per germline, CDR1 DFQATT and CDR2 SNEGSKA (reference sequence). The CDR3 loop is CSASWLAGDPLYNEQFF. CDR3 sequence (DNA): TGCAGTGCTAGTTGGCTAGCGGGGGACCCCCTCTACAATGAGCAGTTCTTC.

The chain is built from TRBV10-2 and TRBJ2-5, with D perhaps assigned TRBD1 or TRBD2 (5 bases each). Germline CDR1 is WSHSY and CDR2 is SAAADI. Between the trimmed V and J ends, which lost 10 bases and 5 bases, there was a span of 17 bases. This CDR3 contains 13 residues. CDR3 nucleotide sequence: TGCGCCAACACGGGACCCTCAGGGGAGACCCAGTACTTC. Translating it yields CANTGPSGETQYF.

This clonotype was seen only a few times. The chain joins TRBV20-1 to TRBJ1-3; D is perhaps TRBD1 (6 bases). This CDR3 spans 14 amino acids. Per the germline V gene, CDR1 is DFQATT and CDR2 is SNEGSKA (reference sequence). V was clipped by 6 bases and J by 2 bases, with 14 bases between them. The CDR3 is CSAVRGATGNTIYF. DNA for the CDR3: TGCAGTGCCGTGCGGGGGGCCACTGGAAACACCATATATTTT.

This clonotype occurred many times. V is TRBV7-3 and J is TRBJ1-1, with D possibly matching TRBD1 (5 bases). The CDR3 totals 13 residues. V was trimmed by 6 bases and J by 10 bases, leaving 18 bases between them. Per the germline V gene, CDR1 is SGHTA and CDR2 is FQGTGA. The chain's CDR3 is CASSSTGHRGAFF. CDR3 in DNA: TGTGCCAGCAGTTCTACAGGTCATAGGGGAGCTTTCTTT.

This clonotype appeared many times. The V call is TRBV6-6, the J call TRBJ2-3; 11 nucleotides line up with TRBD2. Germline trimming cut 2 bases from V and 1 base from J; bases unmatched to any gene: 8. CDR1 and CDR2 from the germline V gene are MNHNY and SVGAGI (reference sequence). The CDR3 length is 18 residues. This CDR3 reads CASSYLSLAGGGTDTQYF. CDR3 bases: TGTGCCAGCAGTTACCTCAGCCTAGCGGGGGGCGGCACAGATACGCAGTATTTT.

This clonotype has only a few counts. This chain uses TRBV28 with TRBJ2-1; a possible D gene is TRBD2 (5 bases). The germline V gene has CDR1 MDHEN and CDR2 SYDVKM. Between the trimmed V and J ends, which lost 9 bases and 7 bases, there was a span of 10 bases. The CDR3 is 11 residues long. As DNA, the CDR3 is TGTGCCAGTACACTAGAGAATGAGCAGTTCTTC. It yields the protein CASTLENEQFF.

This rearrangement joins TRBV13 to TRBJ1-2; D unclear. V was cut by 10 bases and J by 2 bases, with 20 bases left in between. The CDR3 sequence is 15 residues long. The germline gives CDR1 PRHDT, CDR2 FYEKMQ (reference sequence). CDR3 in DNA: TGTGCCACGTACACTCCGATAGGGCAGAACTATGGCTACACCTTC. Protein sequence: CATYTPIGQNYGYTF.

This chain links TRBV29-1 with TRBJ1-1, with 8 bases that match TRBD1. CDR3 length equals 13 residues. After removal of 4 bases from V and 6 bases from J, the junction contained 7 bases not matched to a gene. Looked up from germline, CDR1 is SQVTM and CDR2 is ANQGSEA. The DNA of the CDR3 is TGCAGCGTTGTCAGACAGGGGATGCCTGAAGCTTTCTTT. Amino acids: CSVVRQGMPEAFF.

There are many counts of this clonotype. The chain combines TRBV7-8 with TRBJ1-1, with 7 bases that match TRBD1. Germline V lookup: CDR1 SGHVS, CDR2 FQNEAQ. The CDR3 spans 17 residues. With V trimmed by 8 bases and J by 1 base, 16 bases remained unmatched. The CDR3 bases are TGTGCCAGCTCGGGGGCAGGGGGTGACCCTTCGAACACTGAAGCTTTCTTT. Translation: CASSGAGGDPSNTEAFF.